This T cell receptor (beta chain) was recorded in a study of shared clonotypes between healthy human individuals (dated by TCRdb to the early 2020s). General notes on the study: The cohort included three men and a couple of women between 18 and 49 years of age. For each donor, CD4 naive and CD4 memory were each given three plates, CD8 naive was given two plates, and CD8 memory was given one plate. Leukapheresis yielded between about 0.85 and 10 billion PBMCs per donor. To increase sequencing depth and limit assay-specific biases, different laboratories used diverse techniques to prepare libraries and sequence TCR repertoires. The study deeply sequenced blood TCR repertoires of five healthy adults to estimate repertoire size and the extent of clonotype sharing between individuals.

Study-wide conclusions, independent of this receptor: Rarefaction of sorted-subset datasets indicated incomplete sequencing despite the large sequencing depth. Only blood was sampled, and tissue TCR repertoires likely differ from those in blood. Sharing across a few donors was observed for approximately 5% of naive CD4, less than 4% of naive CD8, 2% to 2.5% of memory CD4, and about 0.38% of memory CD8 clonotypes. Because the study included a small number of donors, the genetic and exposure-history diversity represented was limited. Compared with non-shared clonotypes, clonotypes shared by all four sorted-subset donors had higher generation probabilities. Pairwise subsampling indicated that sequencing depth was expected to affect the degree of clonotype sharing among donors. Naive subsets generally had larger estimated clonotype richness than memory subsets.

CDR1 and CDR2 (SGDLS, YYNGEE) derive from the germline V gene. The CDR3 runs 14 residues from the cysteine to the phenylalanine. Only CDR3 DNA remains: 42 bases, in frame from the first base. Between the V and J ends, shortened by 1 base and 4 bases respectively, the junction contains 11 bases. Using the deep immunoSEQ assay, multiplex PCR amplified TCR CDR3 regions from genomic DNA. Genomic DNA extracted from each cell subset was distributed evenly over all wells of several immunoSEQ 96-well plates, and each plate served as one replicate. For sorted subsets, roughly 0.2 ug genomic DNA, equal to some 30,000 T cell genomes, was loaded into each replicate PCR. Purified libraries were measured with a Qubit 3.0 fluorometer, size-checked on a Bioanalyzer 2100, and measured again with the KAPA Library Quantification kit. Every immunoSEQ 96-well plate was sequenced on a separate single-read 150-cycle Illumina NextSeq 550 flow cell. The original methods were these. The immunoSEQ output contained only junctional sequences without quality scores, so filtering could not match that applied to full-length reads. To assign V/J genes and CDR3, sequences were annotated against IMGT germline references using PyIR, a Python wrapper for IgBLAST v1.9. Reads with weak V/J assignments (E-value above 1e-6), missing CDR3, stop codons, out-of-frame junctions, or ambiguous translated residues were removed. V3J clonotypes were defined by identical inferred V gene, J gene, and CDR3 amino acid sequence. Percentage overlap between repertoires was computed as shared unique clonotypes divided by the size of the smaller repertoire. Richness of each repertoire was evaluated using RTK rarefaction, the Chao1 estimator, and Recon v2.1 estimates of unobserved clonotypes. Generation probabilities were computed with OLGA for all TCRbeta clonotypes obtained by the gDNA method from four donors. The clones in this table, taken by TCRdb from immuneACCESS, are in-frame only. Not every clone is retained; where verified, under half of the shortfall comes from an unresolved V gene, and the cause of the rest is unknown. The V and J calls and clone size come from that table; D and trimming were worked out from the DNA. A total of approximately 1,500,000 clones appear in this sample, approximately 97% of them only once. The top ten constitute about 1.2% of the sample.

Healthy HIV-negative adults with no recently reported acute infections or vaccinations were included as donors. Every donor was a Caucasian adult living in Nashville, Tennessee, USA. CD4+ T cells were enriched through magnetic negative selection, after which naive cells were positively selected on CD45RA and the remaining negative fraction served as the memory subset. Blood was obtained by leukapheresis, after which PBMCs were separated by Ficoll-Histopaque density gradient centrifugation and cryopreserved in liquid nitrogen vapor phase. Analytical flow cytometry was used to check the purity and quantity of every magnetically sorted T cell population. Genomic DNA was isolated from every sorted fraction and measured by UV absorbance on a Nanodrop 2000c. A note on this clone: The antigen it recognizes is unknown. No base quality values were provided; no much bigger clone lies one nucleotide off.

This clonotype was obtained from a man between 25 and 39 years old in good health. The sequenced sample consisted of naive CD4+ T cells sorted from blood. The sample's cell subset or site label, in plain terms: CD45RA+ positively selected. Here the chain combines TRBV9 and TRBJ2-5, with the D gene not clear enough to name. In nucleotide form, the sequence is TGTGCCAGCAGCGTAACGGTGGGTTCAGAGACCCAGTACTTC. Its protein product is CASSVTVGSETQYF.